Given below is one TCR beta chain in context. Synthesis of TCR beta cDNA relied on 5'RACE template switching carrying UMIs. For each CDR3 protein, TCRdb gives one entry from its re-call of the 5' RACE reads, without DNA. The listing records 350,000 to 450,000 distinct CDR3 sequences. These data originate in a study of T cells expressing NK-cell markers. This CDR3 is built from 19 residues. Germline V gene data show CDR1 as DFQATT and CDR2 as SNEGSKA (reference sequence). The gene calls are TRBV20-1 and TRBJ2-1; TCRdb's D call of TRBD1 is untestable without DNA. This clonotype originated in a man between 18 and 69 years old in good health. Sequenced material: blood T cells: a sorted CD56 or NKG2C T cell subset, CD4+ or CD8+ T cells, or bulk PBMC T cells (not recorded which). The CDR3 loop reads CSAWEMWDRSTLTYNEQFF.